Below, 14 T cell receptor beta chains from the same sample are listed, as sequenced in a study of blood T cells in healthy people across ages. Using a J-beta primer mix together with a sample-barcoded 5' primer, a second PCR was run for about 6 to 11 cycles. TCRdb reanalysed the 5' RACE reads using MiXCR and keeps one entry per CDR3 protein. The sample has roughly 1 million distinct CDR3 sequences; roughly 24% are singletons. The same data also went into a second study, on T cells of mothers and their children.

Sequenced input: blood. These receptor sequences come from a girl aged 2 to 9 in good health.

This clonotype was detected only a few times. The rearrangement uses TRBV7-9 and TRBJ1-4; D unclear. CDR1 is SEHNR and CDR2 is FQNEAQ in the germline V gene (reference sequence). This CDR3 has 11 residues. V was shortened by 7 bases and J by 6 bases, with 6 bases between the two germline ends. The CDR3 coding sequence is TGTGCCAGCAACACGGATGAAAAACTGTTTTTT. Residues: CASNTDEKLFF.

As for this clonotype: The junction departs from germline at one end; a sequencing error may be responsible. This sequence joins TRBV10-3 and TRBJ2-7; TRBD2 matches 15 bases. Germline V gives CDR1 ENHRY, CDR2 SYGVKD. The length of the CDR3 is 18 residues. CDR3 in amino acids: CAISGDGTSGGSSYKQYF. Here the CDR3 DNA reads TGTGCCATCAGTGGAGACGGGACTAGCGGGGGGAGCTCCTACAAGCAGTACTTC.

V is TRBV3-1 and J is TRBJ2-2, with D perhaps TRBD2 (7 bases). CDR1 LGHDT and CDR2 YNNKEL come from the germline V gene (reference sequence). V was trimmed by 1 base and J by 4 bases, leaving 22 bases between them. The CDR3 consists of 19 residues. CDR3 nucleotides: TGTGCCAGCAGCCAAGTAGTTAGATCCGGGGGGCAAGGCACCGGGGAGCTGTTTTTT. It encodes CASSQVVRSGGQGTGELFF.

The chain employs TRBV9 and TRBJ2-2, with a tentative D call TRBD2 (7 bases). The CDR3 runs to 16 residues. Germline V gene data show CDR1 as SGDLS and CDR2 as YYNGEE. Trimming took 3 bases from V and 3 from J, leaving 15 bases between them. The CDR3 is CASSAPGGLDTGELFF. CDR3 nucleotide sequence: TGTGCCAGCAGCGCCCCCGGGGGGCTGGACACCGGGGAGCTGTTTTTT.

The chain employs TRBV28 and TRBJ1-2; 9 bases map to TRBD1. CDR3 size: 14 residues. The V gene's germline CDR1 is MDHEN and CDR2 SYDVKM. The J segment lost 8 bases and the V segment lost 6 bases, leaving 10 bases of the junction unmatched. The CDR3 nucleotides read TGTGCCAGCAGCAAAGCCGGGACAGGGTTCGGCTACACCTTC. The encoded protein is CASSKAGTGFGYTF.

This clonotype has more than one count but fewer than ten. The CDR3 region is CASSLRPDPLGSEAFF. In DNA, the CDR3 is TGTGCCAGCTCACTACGCCCGGACCCACTAGGGTCTGAAGCTTTCTTT. J is TRBJ1-1 and V is TRBV18; the D is unclear. V dropped 4 bases and J dropped 6 bases, with 21 bases sitting between them. Germline V gene sequence: CDR1 KGHSH, CDR2 LQKENI. The CDR3 length is 16 residues.

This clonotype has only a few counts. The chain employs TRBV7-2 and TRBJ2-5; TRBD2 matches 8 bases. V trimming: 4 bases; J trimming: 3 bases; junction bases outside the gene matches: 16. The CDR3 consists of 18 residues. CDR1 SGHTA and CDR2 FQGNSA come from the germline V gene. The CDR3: CASSYEGGGLLFKETQYF. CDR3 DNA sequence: TGTGCCAGCAGCTACGAGGGCGGGGGGCTTCTATTCAAAGAGACCCAGTACTTC.

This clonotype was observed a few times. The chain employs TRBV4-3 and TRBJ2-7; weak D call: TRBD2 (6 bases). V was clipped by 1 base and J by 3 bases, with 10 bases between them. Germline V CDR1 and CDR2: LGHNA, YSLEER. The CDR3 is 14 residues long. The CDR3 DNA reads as TGCGCCAGCAGCCAAGTTTTGGGGGGCTACGAGCAGTACTTC. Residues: CASSQVLGGYEQYF.

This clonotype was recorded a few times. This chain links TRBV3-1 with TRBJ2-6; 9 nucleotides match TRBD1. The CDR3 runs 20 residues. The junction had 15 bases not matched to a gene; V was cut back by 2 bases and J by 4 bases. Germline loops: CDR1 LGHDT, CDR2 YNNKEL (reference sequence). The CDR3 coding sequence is TGTGCCAGCAGCCAACATACCGGGACAGGGACTCGAGAAGGGGCCAACGTCCTGACTTTC. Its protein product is CASSQHTGTGTREGANVLTF.

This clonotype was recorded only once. In nucleotides, the CDR3 is TGTGCCAGCACTCAGGAGGTCTCCTACAATGAGCAGTTCTTC. Translating it yields CASTQEVSYNEQFF. The chain uses TRBV11-2 and TRBJ2-1, with D tentatively TRBD2 (5 bases). Germline CDR1 and CDR2: SGHAT and FQNNGV. The ends were cut back, 7 bases at V and 0 bases at J, with 10 bases in the middle. This CDR3 is 14 amino acids long.

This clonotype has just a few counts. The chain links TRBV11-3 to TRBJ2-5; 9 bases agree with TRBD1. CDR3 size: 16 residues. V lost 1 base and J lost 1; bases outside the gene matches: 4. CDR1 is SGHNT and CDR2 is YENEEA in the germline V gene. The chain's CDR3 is CASSLGTGVFQETQYF. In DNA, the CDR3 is TGTGCCAGCAGCTTAGGGACAGGGGTCTTCCAAGAGACCCAGTACTTC.

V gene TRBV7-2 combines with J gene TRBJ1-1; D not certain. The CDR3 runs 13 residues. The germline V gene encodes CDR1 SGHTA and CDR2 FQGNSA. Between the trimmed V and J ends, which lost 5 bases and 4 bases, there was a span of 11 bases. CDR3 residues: CASSRNSGTEAFF. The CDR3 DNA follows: TGTGCCAGCAGCCGAAATTCCGGCACTGAAGCTTTCTTT.

The DNA of the CDR3 is TGTGCCAGCTCTTCTTGGGGGGCGAACACCGGGGAGCTGTTTTTT. Amino acids: CASSSWGANTGELFF. The chain joins TRBV11-2 to TRBJ2-2, with D perhaps TRBD2 (6 bases). In germline, CDR1 is SGHAT, CDR2 FQNNGV. Trimming took 8 bases from V and 0 from J, leaving 13 bases between them. The CDR3 spans 15 residues.

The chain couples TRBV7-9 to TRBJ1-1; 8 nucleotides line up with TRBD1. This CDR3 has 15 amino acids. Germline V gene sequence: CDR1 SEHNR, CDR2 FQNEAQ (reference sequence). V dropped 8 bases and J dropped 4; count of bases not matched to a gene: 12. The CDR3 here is CASSRTGNKLTEAFF. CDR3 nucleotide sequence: TGTGCCAGCTCTCGGACAGGGAACAAACTCACTGAAGCTTTCTTT.